One and the same sample provided the 29 T cell receptor beta chains below, sequenced in a study of immune characterization of retroperitoneal liposarcoma. Each CDR3 protein gets one entry after TCRdb re-called the PCR reads with MiXCR. Altogether about 8,200 distinct CDR3 sequences are present, about 41% being singletons, with the ten largest covering under 15%. Input material: tumor tissue. The receptors were gathered from a male donor with retroperitoneal liposarcoma.

Only a few counts were recorded for this clonotype. V is TRBV6-1 and J is TRBJ2-4; TRBD1 aligns across 8 bases. Germline V CDR1 and CDR2: MNHNS, SASEGT. This CDR3 is 16 amino acids long. With V trimmed by 6 bases and J by 1 base, 8 bases remained unmatched. The CDR3 is CASSPHRDRAKNIQYF. CDR3 bases: TGTGCCAGCAGCCCCCACCGGGACAGGGCCAAAAACATTCAGTACTTC.

This clonotype is judged large. V usage is TRBV6-1 and J usage is TRBJ1-2; 12 bases align to TRBD1. V lost 5 bases and J lost 8; bases outside the gene matches: 12. This CDR3 contains 16 residues. Germline lookup yields CDR1 MNHNS and CDR2 SASEGT. Here the CDR3 DNA reads TGTGCCAGCAGTTATGGGACAGGGGGCGAAAGGGCCGGCTACACCTTC. Encoded protein: CASSYGTGGERAGYTF.

The V gene is TRBV6-8, the J gene TRBJ2-1; TRBD2 agrees at 13 bases. TRBJ2-7 matches the DNA end more closely, so the J call is doubtful. There are 14 residues in the CDR3. The germline V gene has CDR1 MNHGY and CDR2 SAAAGT. The CDR3 reads CASSPGLAGNEQYF. The CDR3 bases are TGTGCCAGCAGCCCGGGACTAGCGGGGAATGAGCAGTACTTC.

This clonotype was recorded a few times. The chain joins TRBV6-1 to TRBJ2-3; D might be TRBD1 (5 bases). V dropped 5 bases and J dropped 2 bases, with 20 bases sitting between them. The CDR3 spans 17 residues. Germline loops: CDR1 MNHNS, CDR2 SASEGT. CDR3 region: CASSYTNDRYNTDTQYF. CDR3 nucleotides: TGTGCCAGCAGTTACACAAACGACAGATACAACACAGATACGCAGTATTTT.

The rearrangement uses TRBV12-3 or TRBV12-4 and TRBJ2-3; no clear D. V was trimmed by 5 bases and J by 8 bases, leaving 11 bases between them. The CDR3 extends over 12 amino acids. The CDR3 coding sequence is TGTGCCAGCAGTGTAGACGGTAGTACGCAGTATTTT. It specifies CASSVDGSTQYF.

This clonotype is deemed large (0.1 to 1%). V and J are TRBV7-6 and TRBJ2-1; TRBD1 agrees at 7 bases. This CDR3 is 13 amino acids long. CDR1 is SGHVS and CDR2 is FNYEAQ in the germline V gene. The J segment lost 10 bases and the V segment lost 1 base, leaving 4 bases of the junction unmatched. CDR3 sequence: CASSLGQGMEQFF. CDR3 nucleotide sequence: TGTGCCAGCAGCTTAGGACAGGGTATGGAGCAGTTCTTC.

This clonotype was detected only a few times. The V gene is TRBV6-1, the J gene TRBJ1-2, with a weak D call TRBD1 (5 bases). Germline V gene sequence: CDR1 MNHNS, CDR2 SASEGT. The V end was cut by 2 bases, the J end by 6 bases, with 10 bases between. There are 13 residues in the CDR3. The CDR3 sequence: CASSEIRGDGYTF. In nucleotides, the CDR3 is TGTGCCAGCAGTGAAATTCGAGGGGATGGCTACACCTTC.

This chain links TRBV6-8 with TRBJ2-5, with a tentative D call TRBD2 (6 bases). CDR3 size: 16 residues. With 2 bases removed from V and 5 bases from J, the gap between germline ends came to 18 bases. Germline V gives CDR1 MNHGY, CDR2 SAAAGT. As DNA, the CDR3 is TGTGCCAGCAGTTACCGGCTAGACAGTGGAGGGGAGACCCAGTACTTC. This encodes CASSYRLDSGGETQYF.

V usage is TRBV7-2 and J usage is TRBJ2-2; D is uncertain. This CDR3 has 12 residues. Per the germline V gene, CDR1 is SGHTA and CDR2 is FQGNSA. With 5 bases removed from V and 6 bases from J, the gap between germline ends came to 7 bases. Here the CDR3 DNA reads TGTGCCAGCAGCCTTTGGGCCGGGGAGCTGTTTTTT. Encoded protein: CASSLWAGELFF.

The gene calls are TRBV27 and TRBJ1-2; D ambiguous. The V gene lost 6 bases and the J gene lost 4 bases, with 12 bases spanning the gap. Germline V gene data show CDR1 as MNHEY and CDR2 as SMNVEV (reference sequence). CDR3 size: 13 residues. The CDR3 DNA follows: TGTGCCAGCAGCGATCGGGGAATCTATGGCTACACCTTC. Protein product: CASSDRGIYGYTF.

This CDR3 is CASRFSGGYTDTQYF. The CDR3 nucleotides are TGTGCCAGCAGATTTAGCGGGGGATACACAGATACGCAGTATTTT. V gene TRBV6-1 combines with J gene TRBJ2-3; TRBD2 agrees at 9 bases. The germline CDR1 and CDR2 sequences are MNHNS and SASEGT. The length of the CDR3 is 15 residues. The V gene end was trimmed by 6 bases and the J gene end by 2 bases; junction bases not matched to a gene: 6.

This chain connects TRBV19 to TRBJ1-1; a weak D match, TRBD1 (6 bases). V lost 5 bases, J lost 1 base, and 11 bases lay in between. The CDR3 loop spans 14 amino acids. The V gene's germline CDR1 is LNHDA and CDR2 SQIVND (reference sequence). The CDR3 DNA is TGTGCCAGTAGTCGGGGGCGCAAGAACACTGAAGCTTTCTTT. Protein: CASSRGRKNTEAFF.

The chain carries TRBV12-3 or TRBV12-4 and TRBJ2-2; D might be TRBD2 (6 bases). V was cut by 6 bases and J by 16 bases, with 27 bases left in between. This CDR3 has 15 amino acids. This CDR3 is CASSPTSSVADTQFF. The CDR3 DNA follows: TGTGCCAGCAGCCCCACTAGCTCCGTCGCAGATACGCAGTTTTTT.

Comment on this clonotype: This may arise from a read error, as a much more abundant clone is one base away. This chain connects TRBV6-1 to TRBJ2-1, with TRBD2 identical over 7 bases. Germline V gives CDR1 MNHNS, CDR2 SASEGT. This CDR3 is built from 13 residues. J was trimmed by 13 bases and V by 2 bases; bases with no gene match: 8. Written as DNA, the CDR3 is TGTGCCAGCAGTGAACGGGAGGCCGAGACCCAGTTCTTC. Protein: CASSEREAETQFF.

The gene calls are TRBV27 and TRBJ2-1; D is possibly TRBD2 (6 bases). From germline, CDR1 is MNHEY and CDR2 SMNVEV (reference sequence). The CDR3 runs 13 residues. Trimming cost V 5 bases and J 10 bases, with 15 bases left between them. The DNA for the CDR3 is TGTGCCAGCAGTGGAGGGGAGGCCTACGAGCAGTTCTTC. It is translated as CASSGGEAYEQFF.

This chain joins TRBV6-1 and TRBJ1-6; D gene ambiguous. The germline CDR1 and CDR2 sequences are MNHNS and SASEGT. The CDR3 runs to 15 residues. The V and J ends lost 3 bases and 8 bases respectively, with 14 bases between them. The CDR3 is CASSDGPPRDSPLHF. The CDR3 nucleotides read TGTGCCAGCAGTGACGGACCCCCACGGGATTCACCCCTCCACTTT.

This chain links TRBV6-1 with TRBJ2-3; tentative D call: TRBD2 (7 bases). The CDR3 contains 15 residues. Germline V CDR1 and CDR2: MNHNS, SASEGT. V was trimmed by 1 base and J by 6 bases, leaving 14 bases between them. In DNA, the CDR3 is TGTGCCAGCAGTGAAGGGGGAGGGGGTAAGGATACGCAGTATTTT. Amino acid sequence: CASSEGGGGKDTQYF.

J is TRBJ2-1 and V is TRBV7-2; 12 nucleotides match TRBD1. The J call is in doubt because the DNA end fits TRBJ2-7 better. The germline V gene has CDR1 SGHTA and CDR2 FQGNSA. The CDR3 is made up of 15 amino acids. This CDR3 reads CASSLRDRGHNEQYF. Here the CDR3 DNA reads TGTGCCAGCAGCCTCCGGGACAGGGGGCACAATGAGCAGTACTTC.

This chain joins TRBV7-6 and TRBJ1-5, with D uncertain. V lost 5 bases and J 4 bases, leaving 6 bases between the germline ends. The CDR3 runs to 12 residues. Germline CDR1 is SGHVS and CDR2 is FNYEAQ. The CDR3 loop reads CASSVNNQPQHF. The CDR3 bases are TGTGCCAGCAGCGTAAATAATCAGCCCCAGCATTTT.

Relative to its sample, this clonotype is medium-sized. The chain is built from TRBV12-5 and TRBJ2-3, with 8 bases aligning to TRBD1. This CDR3 comprises 18 residues. V shed 0 bases and J 4 bases; nucleotides not matched to a gene: 12. Germline V lookup: CDR1 LGHNT, CDR2 FRNRAP. CDR3 sequence (DNA): TGTGCTAGTGGTTTGGTTCCGAAACAGGGGGTAGACGCAGATACGCAGTATTTT. Protein product: CASGLVPKQGVDADTQYF.

This clonotype was observed a few times. V and J are TRBV6-1 and TRBJ2-1, with a weak D call TRBD2 (6 bases). The CDR3 has 13 amino acids. Germline V CDR1 and CDR2: MNHNS, SASEGT. Trimming left V 5 bases short and J 8 bases short, with 13 bases between. DNA of the CDR3: TGTGCCAGCAGTCCCCGGGGGTGGGATGAGCAGTTCTTC. Translating gives CASSPRGWDEQFF.

V and J are TRBV6-1 and TRBJ2-7, with D perhaps matching TRBD2 (5 bases). V shed 0 bases and J shed 3 bases, with 9 bases lying between them. The CDR3 covers 14 residues. Looked up from germline, CDR1 is MNHNS and CDR2 is SASEGT. DNA of the CDR3: TGTGCCAGCAGTGAAGCTCTCCGGGGCTACGAGCAGTACTTC. It codes for CASSEALRGYEQYF.

About this clonotype: The junction and the germline gene differ at one end; a read error may be behind it. CDR3 residues: CASSQPNYGPDTQYF. CDR3 DNA: TGTGCCAGCAGCCAACCAAACTACGGACCAGATACGCAGTATTTT. The rearrangement uses TRBV4-1 and TRBJ2-1; no clear D gene. The J call could be wrong; TRBJ2-3 is a better fit for the DNA end. Germline lookup yields CDR1 MGHRA and CDR2 YSYEKL. The CDR3 runs 15 residues.

This clonotype is medium-sized by share. The V gene is TRBV7-6, the J gene TRBJ2-1; weak D call: TRBD1 (6 bases). The J call may be in error: the DNA end matches TRBJ2-7 better. Looked up from germline, CDR1 is SGHVS and CDR2 is FNYEAQ. There are 14 residues in the CDR3. The CDR3 spells CASSLGAGANEQYF. The CDR3 DNA reads as TGTGCCAGCAGCTTGGGGGCAGGGGCAAACGAGCAGTACTTC.

This clonotype was seen once. The chain uses TRBV6-6 and TRBJ2-2; D is unresolved. The CDR3 has 14 amino acids. Germline CDR1 MNHNY, CDR2 SVGAGI (reference sequence). Between the trimmed V and J ends, which lost 0 bases and 6 bases, there was a span of 8 bases. The CDR3 loop is CASSYSEAAGELFF. The CDR3 DNA sequence: TGTGCCAGCAGTTACTCTGAGGCGGCCGGGGAGCTGTTTTTT.

This clonotype was observed once. The chain has TRBV7-2 and TRBJ1-1; D unresolved. Trimming pared 5 bases from V and 1 base from J, leaving 8 bases between. Per the germline V gene, CDR1 is SGHTA and CDR2 is FQGNSA. This CDR3 is built from 13 residues. CDR3 nucleotide sequence: TGTGCCAGCAGCCAACTGCGGAACACTGAAGCTTTCTTT. Protein sequence: CASSQLRNTEAFF.

The chain links TRBV6-1 to TRBJ2-1, with TRBD1 as a possible D gene (6 bases). The J call is uncertain, as TRBJ2-7 better fits the DNA end. The CDR3 runs 15 residues. Germline CDR1 is MNHNS and CDR2 is SASEGT. CDR3 amino acids: CATRNRDSSYNEQYF. The DNA of the CDR3 is TGTGCCACCCGAAACAGGGATAGCTCCTACAATGAGCAGTACTTC.

The chain couples TRBV6-1 to TRBJ2-5, with D tentatively TRBD2 (6 bases). Germline lookup yields CDR1 MNHNS and CDR2 SASEGT. This CDR3 contains 12 residues. V lost 6 bases to trimming and J lost 11 bases, with 16 bases between them. CDR3 in amino acids: CASSSYTGEQYF. The DNA of the CDR3 is TGTGCCAGCAGCTCCTACACGGGAGAGCAGTACTTC.

This clonotype was observed a handful of times. V gene TRBV7-8 combines with J gene TRBJ2-1; 7 nucleotides agree with TRBD2. The length of the CDR3 is 13 residues. J gave up 5 bases and V 5 bases, and 3 bases lay outside the gene matches. Germline V gene sequence: CDR1 SGHVS, CDR2 FQNEAQ. In DNA form, the CDR3 reads TGTGCCAGCAGCATGAGCGGGGACAATGAGCAGTTCTTC. Its translation: CASSMSGDNEQFF. The full variable domain, in which reference TRBV7-8 and TRBJ2-1 provide the parts outside the CDR3, is GAGVSQSPRYKVAKRGQDVALRCDPISGHVSLFWYQQALGQGPEFLTYFQNEAQLDKSGLPSDRFFAERPEGSVSTLKIQRTQQEDSAVYLCASSMSGDNEQFFGPGTRLTVL.